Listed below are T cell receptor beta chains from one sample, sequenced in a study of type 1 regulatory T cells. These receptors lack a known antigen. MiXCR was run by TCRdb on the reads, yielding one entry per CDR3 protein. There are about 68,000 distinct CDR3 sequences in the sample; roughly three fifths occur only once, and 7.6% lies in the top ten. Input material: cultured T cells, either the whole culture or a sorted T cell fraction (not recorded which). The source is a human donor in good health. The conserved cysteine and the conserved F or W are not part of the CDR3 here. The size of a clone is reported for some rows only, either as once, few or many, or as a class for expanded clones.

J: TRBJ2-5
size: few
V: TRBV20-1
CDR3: SARDSSSSGSLTGETQY

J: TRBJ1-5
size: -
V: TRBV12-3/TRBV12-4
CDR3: ASSLKGGNQPQH

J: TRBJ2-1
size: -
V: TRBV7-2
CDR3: VSSPAGYNEQF

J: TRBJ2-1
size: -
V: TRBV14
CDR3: ASRASRSYNEQF

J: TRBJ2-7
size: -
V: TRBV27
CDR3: ASSEIQTGLYEQY

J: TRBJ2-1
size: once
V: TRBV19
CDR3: ASSTIPGGEQF

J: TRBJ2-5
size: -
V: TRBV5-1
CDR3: ASSPGPLGTQY

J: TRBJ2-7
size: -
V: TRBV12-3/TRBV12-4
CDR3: ATSPGGSSYEQY

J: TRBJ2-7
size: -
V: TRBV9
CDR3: ASSVDALSYEQY

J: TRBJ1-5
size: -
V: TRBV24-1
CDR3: ATRRPGQGTRGNQPQH